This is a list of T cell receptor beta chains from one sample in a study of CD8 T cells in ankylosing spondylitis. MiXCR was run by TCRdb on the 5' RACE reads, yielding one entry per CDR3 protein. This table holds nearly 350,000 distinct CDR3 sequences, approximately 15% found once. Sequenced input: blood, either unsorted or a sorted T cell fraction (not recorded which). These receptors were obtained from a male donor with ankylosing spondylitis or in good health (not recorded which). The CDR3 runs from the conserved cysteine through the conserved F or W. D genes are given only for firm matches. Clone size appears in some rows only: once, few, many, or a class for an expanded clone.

CDR3aa: CASSLAVWAAKNIQYF
CDR3nt: TGTGCCAGCAGCTTAGCGGTTTGGGCAGCTAAAAACATTCAGTACTTC
v_gene: TRBV7-9
abundance: .
j_gene: TRBJ2-4
d_gene: .

CDR3aa: CASSQAGSGNTGELFF
CDR3nt: TGCGCCAGCAGCCAAGCAGGCAGTGGCAACACCGGGGAGCTGTTTTTT
v_gene: TRBV4-1
abundance: many
j_gene: TRBJ2-2
d_gene: .

CDR3aa: CASSFRGAGTEAFF
CDR3nt: TGTGCCAGCAGTTTTCGAGGGGCCGGCACTGAAGCTTTCTTT
v_gene: TRBV12-3/TRBV12-4
abundance: many
j_gene: TRBJ1-1
d_gene: .

CDR3aa: CASSLGGKQNTEAFF
CDR3nt: TGTGCCAGCAGCTTAGGGGGCAAACAAAACACTGAAGCTTTCTTT
v_gene: TRBV7-8
abundance: .
j_gene: TRBJ1-1
d_gene: .

CDR3aa: CASSVGQRGTDTQYF
CDR3nt: TGTGCCAGCAGCGTAGGACAGAGGGGCACAGATACGCAGTATTTT
v_gene: TRBV9
abundance: few
j_gene: TRBJ2-3
d_gene: .

CDR3aa: CAIRQRGNTIYF
CDR3nt: TGTGCCATTCGACAGAGGGGAAACACCATATATTTT
v_gene: TRBV10-3
abundance: many
j_gene: TRBJ1-3
d_gene: .

CDR3aa: CASSQTTPWDTEAFF
CDR3nt: TGCGCCAGCAGCCAGACCACCCCATGGGACACTGAAGCTTTCTTT
v_gene: TRBV4-1
abundance: .
j_gene: TRBJ1-1
d_gene: .

CDR3aa: CASSFWTVYEQYF
CDR3nt: TGCGCCAGCAGCTTCTGGACGGTCTACGAGCAGTACTTC
v_gene: TRBV5-1
abundance: .
j_gene: TRBJ2-7
d_gene: .

CDR3aa: CASIRDRHDIQYF
CDR3nt: TGTGCCAGCATCCGGGACAGGCACGACATTCAGTACTTC
v_gene: TRBV2
abundance: .
j_gene: TRBJ2-4
d_gene: TRBD1

CDR3aa: CASSPEAASYEQYF
CDR3nt: TGCGCCAGCAGCCCCGAGGCAGCTTCCTACGAGCAGTACTTC
v_gene: TRBV5-1
abundance: .
j_gene: TRBJ2-7
d_gene: .

CDR3aa: CSAPHGQREGDEQFF
CDR3nt: TGCAGTGCTCCCCATGGACAGCGGGAGGGGGATGAGCAGTTCTTC
v_gene: TRBV20-1
abundance: .
j_gene: TRBJ2-1
d_gene: TRBD2

CDR3aa: CSAPGGRDSLATDTQYF
CDR3nt: TGCAGCGCCCCCGGGGGTAGGGACTCCCTGGCCACAGATACGCAGTATTTT
v_gene: TRBV29-1
abundance: .
j_gene: TRBJ2-3
d_gene: .

CDR3aa: CSAGVDRLSSYEQYF
CDR3nt: TGCAGCGCCGGAGTCGACAGGCTGAGCTCCTACGAGCAGTACTTC
v_gene: TRBV29-1
abundance: many
j_gene: TRBJ2-7
d_gene: .

CDR3aa: CASSPDGQETQYF
CDR3nt: TGTGCCAGCAGCCCCGACGGACAAGAGACCCAGTACTTC
v_gene: TRBV12-3/TRBV12-4
abundance: many
j_gene: TRBJ2-5
d_gene: .

CDR3aa: CASSIEGLAGNEQYF
CDR3nt: TGCGCCAGCAGCATAGAGGGACTAGCGGGTAACGAGCAGTACTTC
v_gene: TRBV5-1
abundance: .
j_gene: TRBJ2-7
d_gene: TRBD2

CDR3aa: CASSLPSGNSPLHF
CDR3nt: TGTGCCAGCAGTCTACCGTCGGGGAATTCACCCCTCCACTTT
v_gene: TRBV27
abundance: .
j_gene: TRBJ1-6
d_gene: .

CDR3aa: CASSNRKQPLGYTF
CDR3nt: TGTGCCAGCAGCAACCGGAAACAGCCCCTGGGCTACACCTTC
v_gene: TRBV7-9
abundance: .
j_gene: TRBJ1-2
d_gene: .

CDR3aa: CASSPDRGLADTQYF
CDR3nt: TGTGCCAGCAGTCCGGACAGGGGGCTGGCAGATACGCAGTATTTT
v_gene: TRBV12-3/TRBV12-4
abundance: many
j_gene: TRBJ2-3
d_gene: TRBD1

CDR3aa: CASGTDRLNYNEQFF
CDR3nt: TGTGCTAGTGGCACGGACAGGCTAAACTACAATGAGCAGTTCTTC
v_gene: TRBV12-5
abundance: .
j_gene: TRBJ2-1
d_gene: TRBD1

CDR3aa: CASSLPSNEQFF
CDR3nt: TGCGCCAGCAGCTTGCCTTCCAATGAGCAGTTCTTC
v_gene: TRBV5-1
abundance: few
j_gene: TRBJ2-1
d_gene: .

CDR3aa: CASSRGELAKNIQYF
CDR3nt: TGTGCCAGCAGCCGGGGGGAATTAGCCAAAAACATTCAGTACTTC
v_gene: TRBV3-1
abundance: .
j_gene: TRBJ2-4
d_gene: .

CDR3aa: CASSLRTSSGGNTIYF
CDR3nt: TGTGCCAGCAGTTTAAGGACCTCATCGGGGGGAAACACCATATATTTT
v_gene: TRBV12-3/TRBV12-4
abundance: few
j_gene: TRBJ1-3
d_gene: .

CDR3aa: CASRGMGEKLFF
CDR3nt: TGTGCCAGCAGAGGGATGGGGGAAAAACTGTTTTTT
v_gene: TRBV27
abundance: .
j_gene: TRBJ1-4
d_gene: .

CDR3aa: CASSQGTHRELFF
CDR3nt: TGCGCCAGCAGTCAGGGGACCCACAGGGAGCTGTTTTTT
v_gene: TRBV10-1
abundance: .
j_gene: TRBJ2-2
d_gene: .

CDR3aa: CASRGPDYGYTF
CDR3nt: TGTGCCAGCAGGGGGCCAGACTATGGCTACACCTTC
v_gene: TRBV6-1
abundance: .
j_gene: TRBJ1-2
d_gene: .

CDR3aa: CASSLVWTSEDGNEQFF
CDR3nt: TGCGCCAGCAGCTTGGTATGGACTAGCGAGGACGGAAATGAGCAGTTCTTC
v_gene: TRBV5-1
abundance: few
j_gene: TRBJ2-1
d_gene: TRBD2

CDR3aa: CASRPGAGHSLTEAFF
CDR3nt: TGTGCCAGCAGGCCAGGTGCGGGACACTCTCTCACTGAAGCTTTCTTT
v_gene: TRBV12-3/TRBV12-4
abundance: few
j_gene: TRBJ1-1
d_gene: .

CDR3aa: CAIYTTGNTIYF
CDR3nt: TGTGCCATCTACACCACTGGAAACACCATATATTTT
v_gene: TRBV10-3
abundance: few
j_gene: TRBJ1-3
d_gene: .

CDR3aa: CASSFGTVTYGYTF
CDR3nt: TGTGCCAGCAGCTTTGGGACAGTTACCTATGGCTACACCTTC
v_gene: TRBV7-2
abundance: few
j_gene: TRBJ1-2
d_gene: TRBD1

CDR3aa: CASSLVRGGASDGYTF
CDR3nt: TGTGCCAGCAGCTTAGTCCGAGGGGGCGCATCGGATGGCTACACCTTC
v_gene: TRBV7-2
abundance: few
j_gene: TRBJ1-2
d_gene: TRBD1

CDR3aa: CASSLPSVPGTGELFF
CDR3nt: TGCGCCAGCAGCTTACCTAGCGTGCCGGGGACCGGGGAGCTGTTTTTT
v_gene: TRBV5-1
abundance: few
j_gene: TRBJ2-2
d_gene: .

CDR3aa: CSARVIRASGPDTQYF
CDR3nt: TGCAGTGCTAGGGTAATAAGGGCTAGCGGTCCGGATACGCAGTATTTT
v_gene: TRBV20-1
abundance: .
j_gene: TRBJ2-3
d_gene: TRBD2

CDR3aa: CASTTHTGGILGTDTQYF
CDR3nt: TGTGCCAGCACCACGCACACGGGAGGGATACTTGGGACAGATACGCAGTATTTT
v_gene: TRBV12-3/TRBV12-4
abundance: .
j_gene: TRBJ2-3
d_gene: TRBD2

CDR3aa: CASSSRTGGGTEAFF
CDR3nt: TGTGCCAGCAGTTCTCGAACAGGGGGAGGCACTGAAGCTTTCTTT
v_gene: TRBV6-5
abundance: many
j_gene: TRBJ1-1
d_gene: TRBD1

CDR3aa: CASSFTSVGGEGYTF
CDR3nt: TGTGCCAGCAGTTTTACATCAGTTGGGGGGGAAGGCTACACCTTC
v_gene: TRBV12-3/TRBV12-4
abundance: many
j_gene: TRBJ1-2
d_gene: .

CDR3aa: CASSYDRASNQPQHF
CDR3nt: TGTGCCAGCAGTTACGACAGGGCTAGCAATCAGCCCCAGCATTTT
v_gene: TRBV6-5
abundance: .
j_gene: TRBJ1-5
d_gene: TRBD1

CDR3aa: CASSPTGPDTEAFF
CDR3nt: TGTGCCAGCAGTCCCACAGGGCCCGACACTGAAGCTTTCTTT
v_gene: TRBV12-3/TRBV12-4
abundance: few
j_gene: TRBJ1-1
d_gene: .

CDR3aa: CASSLGPMNTGELFF
CDR3nt: TGTGCCAGCAGCTTGGGACCGATGAACACCGGGGAGCTGTTTTTT
v_gene: TRBV5-5
abundance: few
j_gene: TRBJ2-2
d_gene: .

CDR3aa: CASSLAWQATRNTEAFF
CDR3nt: TGTGCCAGCAGCTTAGCTTGGCAGGCAACCCGGAACACTGAAGCTTTCTTT
v_gene: TRBV7-9
abundance: .
j_gene: TRBJ1-1
d_gene: .

CDR3aa: CASSQSSGGSYNEQFF
CDR3nt: TGTGCCAGCAGCCAATCTAGCGGGGGCTCCTACAATGAGCAGTTCTTC
v_gene: TRBV3-1
abundance: .
j_gene: TRBJ2-1
d_gene: TRBD2

CDR3aa: CASTPLLYNEQFF
CDR3nt: TGCGCCAGCACCCCCCTCCTGTACAATGAGCAGTTCTTC
v_gene: TRBV5-1
abundance: few
j_gene: TRBJ2-1
d_gene: .

CDR3aa: CASSLQGREQYF
CDR3nt: TGCGCCAGCAGCCTACAGGGAAGGGAGCAGTACTTC
v_gene: TRBV5-1
abundance: .
j_gene: TRBJ2-7
d_gene: .

CDR3aa: CASSRGGGRLVQEPQHF
CDR3nt: TGTGCCAGTAGTAGGGGCGGGGGTAGGCTCGTACAGGAGCCCCAGCATTTT
v_gene: TRBV19
abundance: few
j_gene: TRBJ1-5
d_gene: .

CDR3aa: CASSLDRLTETQYF
CDR3nt: TGTGCCAGCAGCTTAGATCGCCTAACGGAGACCCAGTACTTC
v_gene: TRBV11-2
abundance: .
j_gene: TRBJ2-5
d_gene: .

CDR3aa: CASSLSAGGYNEQFF
CDR3nt: TGTGCCAGCAGCTTGTCAGCGGGAGGGTACAATGAGCAGTTCTTC
v_gene: TRBV5-5
abundance: few
j_gene: TRBJ2-1
d_gene: TRBD2

CDR3aa: CSASSLDRGTEAFF
CDR3nt: TGCAGTGCTAGTTCCTTGGACAGGGGCACTGAAGCTTTCTTT
v_gene: TRBV20-1
abundance: .
j_gene: TRBJ1-1
d_gene: TRBD1

CDR3aa: CASSLVSPGINEQFF
CDR3nt: TGTGCCAGCAGTTTAGTCTCCCCGGGGATCAATGAGCAGTTCTTC
v_gene: TRBV12-3/TRBV12-4
abundance: .
j_gene: TRBJ2-1
d_gene: .

CDR3aa: CAWTLAGRQYF
CDR3nt: TGTGCCTGGACCTTAGCGGGCCGGCAGTATTTT
v_gene: TRBV30
abundance: few
j_gene: TRBJ2-3
d_gene: TRBD2

CDR3aa: CSVGESDQETQYF
CDR3nt: TGCAGCGTTGGGGAGTCGGACCAAGAGACCCAGTACTTC
v_gene: TRBV29-1
abundance: .
j_gene: TRBJ2-5
d_gene: .

CDR3aa: CSARQWDEQFF
CDR3nt: TGCAGTGCTAGGCAGTGGGATGAGCAGTTCTTC
v_gene: TRBV20-1
abundance: .
j_gene: TRBJ2-1
d_gene: .

CDR3aa: CASSLEGDWREQYF
CDR3nt: TGTGCCAGCAGCTTAGAAGGGGATTGGCGCGAGCAGTACTTC
v_gene: TRBV7-9
abundance: many
j_gene: TRBJ2-7
d_gene: .